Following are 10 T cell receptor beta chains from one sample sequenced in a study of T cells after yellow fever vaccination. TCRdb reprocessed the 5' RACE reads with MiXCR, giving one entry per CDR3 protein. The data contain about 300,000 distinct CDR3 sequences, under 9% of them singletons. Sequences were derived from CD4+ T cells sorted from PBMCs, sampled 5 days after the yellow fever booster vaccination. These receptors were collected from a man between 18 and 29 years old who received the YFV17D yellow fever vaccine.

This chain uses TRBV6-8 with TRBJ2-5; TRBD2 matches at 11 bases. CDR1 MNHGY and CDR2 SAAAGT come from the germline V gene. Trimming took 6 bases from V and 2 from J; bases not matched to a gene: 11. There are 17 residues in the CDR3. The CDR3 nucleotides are TGTGCCAGCAGGAAACGGGGACTAGCGGAAACACAAGAGACCCAGTACTTC. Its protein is CASRKRGLAETQETQYF.

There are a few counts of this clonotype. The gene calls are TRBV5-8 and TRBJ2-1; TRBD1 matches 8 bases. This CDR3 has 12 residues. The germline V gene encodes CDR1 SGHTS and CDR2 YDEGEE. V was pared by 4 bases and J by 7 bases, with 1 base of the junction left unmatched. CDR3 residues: CASSRDRNEQFF. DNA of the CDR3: TGTGCCAGCAGCCGGGACAGGAATGAGCAGTTCTTC.

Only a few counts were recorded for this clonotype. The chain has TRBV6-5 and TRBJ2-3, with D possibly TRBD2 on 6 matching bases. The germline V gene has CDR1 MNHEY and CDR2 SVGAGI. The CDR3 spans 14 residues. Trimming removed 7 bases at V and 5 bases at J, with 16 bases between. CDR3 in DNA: TGTGCCAGCACCGATCGGGACTCCGGAGATACGCAGTATTTT. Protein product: CASTDRDSGDTQYF.

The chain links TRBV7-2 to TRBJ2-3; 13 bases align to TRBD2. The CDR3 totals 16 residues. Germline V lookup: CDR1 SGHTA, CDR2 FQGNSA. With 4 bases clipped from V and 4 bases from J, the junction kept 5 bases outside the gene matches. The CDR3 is CASSSTSGGASDTQYF. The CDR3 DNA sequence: TGTGCCAGCAGCTCTACTAGCGGGGGGGCCTCAGATACGCAGTATTTT.

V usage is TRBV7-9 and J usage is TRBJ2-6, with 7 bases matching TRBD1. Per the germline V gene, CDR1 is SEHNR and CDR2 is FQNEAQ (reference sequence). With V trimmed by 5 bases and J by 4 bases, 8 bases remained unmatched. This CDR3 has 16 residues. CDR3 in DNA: TGTGCCAGCAGCCAGACAGGGAGATCAGGGGCCAACGTCCTGACTTTC. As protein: CASSQTGRSGANVLTF. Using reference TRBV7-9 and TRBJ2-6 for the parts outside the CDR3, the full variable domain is DTGVSQNPRHKITKRGQNVTFRCDPISEHNRLYWYRQTLGQGPEFLTYFQNEAQLEKSRLLSDRFSAERPKGSFSTLEIQRTEQGDSAMYLCASSQTGRSGANVLTFGAGSRLTVL.

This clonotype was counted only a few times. CDR3 loop: CASSQNTDTEAFF. As DNA, the CDR3 is TGTGCCAGCTCGCAAAACACGGACACTGAAGCTTTCTTT. The J gene is TRBJ1-1, the V gene TRBV18; D remains unclear. V was clipped by 6 bases and J by 3 bases, with 11 bases between them. CDR3 length: 13 residues. From germline, CDR1 is KGHSH and CDR2 LQKENI.

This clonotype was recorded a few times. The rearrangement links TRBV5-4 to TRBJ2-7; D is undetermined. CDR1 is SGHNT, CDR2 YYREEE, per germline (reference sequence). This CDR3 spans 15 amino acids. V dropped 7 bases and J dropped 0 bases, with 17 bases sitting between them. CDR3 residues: CASRAESAASYEQYF. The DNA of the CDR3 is TGTGCCAGCCGGGCTGAGAGTGCCGCCTCCTACGAGCAGTACTTC.

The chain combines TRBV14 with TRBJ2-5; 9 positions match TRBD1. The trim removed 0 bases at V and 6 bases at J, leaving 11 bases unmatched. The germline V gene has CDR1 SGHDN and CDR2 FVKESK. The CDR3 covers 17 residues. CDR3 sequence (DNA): TGTGCCAGCAGCCAAGATTACGGGACAGGGAGGTCCCAGACCCAGTACTTC. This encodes CASSQDYGTGRSQTQYF.

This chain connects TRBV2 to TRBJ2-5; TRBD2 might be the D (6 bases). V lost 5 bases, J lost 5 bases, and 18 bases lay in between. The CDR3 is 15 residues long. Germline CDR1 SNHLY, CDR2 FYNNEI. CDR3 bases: TGTGCCAGCAGTCTTTCCCGGGTTCGGGGGGAGACCCAGTACTTC. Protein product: CASSLSRVRGETQYF.

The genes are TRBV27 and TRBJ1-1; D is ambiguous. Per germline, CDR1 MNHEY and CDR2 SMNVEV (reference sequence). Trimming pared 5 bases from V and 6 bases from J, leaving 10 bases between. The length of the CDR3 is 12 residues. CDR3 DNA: TGTGCCAGCAGTAACCTTATTTCTGAAGCTTTCTTT. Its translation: CASSNLISEAFF.